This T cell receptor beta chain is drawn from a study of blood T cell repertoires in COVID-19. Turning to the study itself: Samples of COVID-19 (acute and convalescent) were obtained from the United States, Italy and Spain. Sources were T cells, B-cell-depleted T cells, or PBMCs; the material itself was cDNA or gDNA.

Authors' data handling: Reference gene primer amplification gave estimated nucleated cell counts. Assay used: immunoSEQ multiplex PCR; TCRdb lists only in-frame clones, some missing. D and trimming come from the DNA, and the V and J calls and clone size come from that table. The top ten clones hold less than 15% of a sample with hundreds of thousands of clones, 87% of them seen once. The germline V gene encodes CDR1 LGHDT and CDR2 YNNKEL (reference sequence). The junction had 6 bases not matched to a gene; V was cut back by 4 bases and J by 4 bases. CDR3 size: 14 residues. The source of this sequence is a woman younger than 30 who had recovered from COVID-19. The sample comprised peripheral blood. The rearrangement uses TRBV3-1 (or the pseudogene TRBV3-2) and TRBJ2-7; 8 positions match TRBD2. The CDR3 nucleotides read TGTGCCAGCAGCCGTAGCGGGGCGATATACGAGCAGTACTTC. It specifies CASSRSGAIYEQYF.